The 20 T cell receptor beta chains below all came from one sample that was sequenced in a study of cytomegalovirus exposure and HLA in healthy donors. The PCR ran on 60 Vbeta and 13 Jbeta primers. This table comes from immunoSEQ multiplex PCR, and its TCRdb copy is limited to in-frame clones, with some not included. The sample lists some 150,000 clones, roughly 78% seen once, with 6% to 6.5% in the top ten. Specimen: PBMCs. These receptors were taken from a man between 50 and 59 years old in good health and CMV-seropositive.

V is TRBV9 and J is TRBJ2-2, with TRBD2 matching 8 bases. The germline gives CDR1 SGDLS, CDR2 YYNGEE. The CDR3 contains 15 residues. J gave up 2 bases and V 4 bases, and 4 bases lay outside the gene matches. CDR3 sequence (DNA): TGTGCCAGCAGCCAAGCGGGAGCCAACACCGGGGAGCTGTTTTTT. It codes for CASSQAGANTGELFF.

The chain combines TRBV19 with TRBJ1-2; TRBD1 agrees at 7 bases. The junction had 6 bases not matched to a gene; V was cut back by 6 bases and J by 8 bases. This CDR3 has 12 residues. Germline-derived CDR1 and CDR2 are LNHDA and SQIVND (reference sequence). Here the CDR3 DNA reads TGTGCCAGTAGCGTTACAGGGGTCGGCTACACCTTC. Protein sequence: CASSVTGVGYTF.

The chain is built from TRBV4-1 and TRBJ2-2, with 8 bases matching TRBD2. Trimming at V came to 1 base and at J to 4 bases, leaving 2 bases not matched to a gene. This CDR3 spans 15 amino acids. CDR1 is MGHRA, CDR2 YSYEKL, per germline. CDR3 DNA: TGCGCCAGCAGCCAAGGCGGGAGGTCCACCGGGGAGCTGTTTTTT. The encoded protein is CASSQGGRSTGELFF.

For this clone: Relative to the germline gene, one junction end is altered; a read error may explain this. This chain uses TRBV7-9 with TRBJ1-5; D uncertain. This CDR3 spans 13 amino acids. Germline CDR1 and CDR2: SEHNR and FQNEAQ (reference sequence). CDR3 residues: CSSSLFVDQPQHF. CDR3 nucleotides: TGTTCCAGCAGCCTATTCGTAGATCAGCCCCAGCATTTT.

The chain carries TRBV13 and TRBJ2-7; TRBD1 matches 8 bases. CDR3 length: 17 residues. The germline V gene encodes CDR1 PRHDT and CDR2 FYEKMQ (reference sequence). The V segment lost 3 bases and the J segment 4 bases; nucleotides outside the gene matches: 14. The CDR3 DNA follows: TGTGCCAGCAGCTTCAAGTTCCAGGCAGGGGGCACGTACGAGCAGTACTTC. Protein sequence: CASSFKFQAGGTYEQYF.

The chain carries TRBV7-9 and TRBJ1-1; D remains ambiguous. V lost 0 bases and J 4 bases, leaving 9 bases between the germline ends. The germline gives CDR1 SEHNR, CDR2 FQNEAQ (reference sequence). The CDR3 totals 14 residues. The CDR3 nucleotides read TGTGCCAGCAGCTTAGCTACGGGGAGCACTGAAGCTTTCTTT. Translation: CASSLATGSTEAFF.

This clone was found a few times. This chain joins TRBV28 and TRBJ1-5, with TRBD1 matching over 9 bases. The germline V gene encodes CDR1 MDHEN and CDR2 SYDVKM. The CDR3 loop spans 18 amino acids. V was pared by 1 base and J by 4 bases, with 11 bases of the junction left unmatched. This CDR3 reads CASSLFSVTGGMNQPQHF. CDR3 DNA: TGTGCCAGCAGTTTATTCTCCGTTACAGGGGGCATGAATCAGCCCCAGCATTTT.

This chain links TRBV7-8 with TRBJ2-4; D call uncertain. The CDR3 is 15 residues long. Trimming pared 2 bases from V and 0 bases from J, leaving 8 bases between. Looked up from germline, CDR1 is SGHVS and CDR2 is FQNEAQ. The CDR3 nucleotides read TGTGCCAGCAGCTTAACTGCTATAGCCAAAAACATTCAGTACTTC. As protein: CASSLTAIAKNIQYF.

The chain recombines TRBV2 with TRBJ1-2; 8 positions match TRBD1. Germline-derived CDR1 and CDR2 are SNHLY and FYNNEI. This CDR3 comprises 14 residues. The V gene end was trimmed by 6 bases and the J gene end by 2 bases; junction bases not matched to a gene: 5. CDR3 residues: CASRKRQGNYGYTF. The CDR3 DNA reads as TGTGCCAGCAGGAAAAGACAGGGGAACTATGGCTACACCTTC.

The gene calls are TRBV4-1 and TRBJ1-2, with D possibly matching TRBD1 (5 bases). Germline lookup yields CDR1 MGHRA and CDR2 YSYEKL. Trimming left V 6 bases short and J 0 bases short, with 17 bases between. This CDR3 has 16 amino acids. CDR3 coding DNA: TGCGCCAGCAGTGCACAGACAGCCGCGGCTAACTATGGCTACACCTTC. This codes for CASSAQTAAANYGYTF.

The chain carries TRBV27 and TRBJ2-2; 7 nucleotides agree with TRBD2. Germline CDR1 reads MNHEY; CDR2 reads SMNVEV (reference sequence). CDR3 length: 18 amino acids. V gave up 0 bases and J gave up 3 bases; unmatched junction bases: 10. CDR3 sequence reads: CASSLSLILARHTGELFF. The CDR3 DNA follows: TGTGCCAGCAGTTTATCCCTAATACTAGCGAGACACACCGGGGAGCTGTTTTTT.

CDR3: CASSLEQYTEAFF. In DNA, the CDR3 is TGTGCCAGCAGCTTGGAACAGTACACTGAAGCTTTCTTT. The V call is TRBV7-6, the J call TRBJ1-1, with D uncertain. The germline V gene encodes CDR1 SGHVS and CDR2 FNYEAQ. Trimming pared 3 bases from V and 3 bases from J, leaving 8 bases between. The CDR3 is 13 residues long. The full variable domain, completed using reference TRBV7-6 and TRBJ1-1, is GAGVSQSPRYKVTKRGQDVALRCDPISGHVSLYWYRQALGQGPEFLTYFNYEAQQDKSGLPNDRFSAERPEGSISTLTIQRTEQRDSAMYRCASSLEQYTEAFFGQGTRLTVV.

The chain is built from TRBV7-9 and TRBJ1-3; D not certain. Germline CDR1 SEHNR, CDR2 FQNEAQ (reference sequence). This CDR3 region has 18 residues. V lost 5 bases and J lost 1, with 21 bases in between. The CDR3 sequence is CASSEGKPGRLSGNTIYF. In DNA form, the CDR3 reads TGTGCCAGCAGCGAAGGTAAACCGGGCAGACTATCTGGAAACACCATATATTTT.

The gene calls are TRBV28 and TRBJ2-2; TRBD1 agrees at 7 bases. Germline CDR1 MDHEN, CDR2 SYDVKM. The CDR3 runs to 13 residues. CDR3 DNA sequence: TGTGCAGGGCAAGGGGGCGGAACCGGGGAGCTGTTTTTT. As protein: CAGQGGGTGELFF.

V is TRBV19 and J is TRBJ2-3; D is unclear. Trimming shortened V by 6 bases and J by 7 bases, and 11 bases separated the two germline ends. Germline V lookup: CDR1 LNHDA, CDR2 SQIVND (reference sequence). The CDR3 is 12 residues long. CDR3: CASSASLYTQYF. The CDR3 DNA reads TGTGCCAGTAGCGCTTCACTGTATACGCAGTATTTT. The full variable domain, completed using reference TRBV19 and TRBJ2-3, is DGGITQSPKYLFRKEGQNVTLSCEQNLNHDAMYWYRQDPGQGLRLIYYSQIVNDFQKGDIAEGYSVSREKKESFPLTVTSAQKNPTAFYLCASSASLYTQYFGPGTRLTVL.

This rearrangement joins TRBV27 to TRBJ2-3; 8 nucleotides align to TRBD2. The CDR3 totals 14 residues. Germline V gene data show CDR1 as MNHEY and CDR2 as SMNVEV (reference sequence). V was clipped by 7 bases and J by 1 base; unmatched bases: 4. The CDR3 DNA follows: TGTGCCAGCAAGACTAGCGCCGGCACAGATACGCAGTATTTT. Translating it yields CASKTSAGTDTQYF.

V gene TRBV5-1 combines with J gene TRBJ2-1; D gene uncertain. CDR3 length: 13 amino acids. The germline V gene encodes CDR1 SGHRS and CDR2 YFSETQ. Trimming cost V 4 bases and J 8 bases, with 13 bases left between them. The CDR3: CASSDSTMDEQFF. CDR3 in DNA: TGCGCCAGCAGCGATAGCACGATGGATGAGCAGTTCTTC.

This clone was seen more than once but under ten times. The chain carries TRBV11-2 and TRBJ2-7, with a weak D call TRBD2 (6 bases). V was trimmed by 5 bases and J by 3 bases, leaving 11 bases between them. Germline CDR1 SGHAT, CDR2 FQNNGV. The CDR3 length is 13 residues. The CDR3 sequence is CASSTSGGYEQYF. For the CDR3, the DNA is TGTGCCAGCAGCACGTCCGGGGGCTACGAGCAGTACTTC.

This chain connects TRBV6-1 to TRBJ2-7; TRBD2 matches 13 bases. The germline V gene encodes CDR1 MNHNS and CDR2 SASEGT. V lost 4 bases, J lost 6 bases, and 3 bases stayed unmatched. CDR3 length equals 14 residues. The CDR3 loop is CASSATSGRGEQYF. The CDR3 DNA reads as TGTGCCAGCAGTGCTACTAGCGGGAGGGGCGAGCAGTACTTC.

The chain is built from TRBV10-1 and TRBJ2-1, with 9 positions matching TRBD1. This CDR3 region has 13 residues. The ends lost 8 bases at V and 8 bases at J; junction bases unmatched: 7. Germline V CDR1 and CDR2: WNHNN, SYGVQD (reference sequence). CDR3: CASWDRATDEQFF. The CDR3 coding sequence is TGCGCCAGCTGGGACAGGGCTACCGATGAGCAGTTCTTC.